Only a few counts were recorded for the clone carrying this TCR beta chain. V was clipped by 4 bases and J by 3 bases, with 11 bases between them. Germline V gives CDR1 SGHRS, CDR2 YFSETQ. CDR3 length: 13 residues. This sample was taken from a study of human T cells and chemical hapten exposure. Indicated time point: pre-sensitization, week 0. Treatment reported: therapeutic diphenylcyclopropenone sensitization with weekly scalp DPC. TCRdb ran MiXCR on the RACE reads and lists one entry per CDR3 protein. The data hold about 80,000 distinct CDR3 sequences, with 14% observed a single time. Sample: whole blood, taken in connection with sensitization to the hapten diphenylcyclopropenone (DPC). V is TRBV5-1 and J is TRBJ2-7, with D unclear. This receptor was obtained from a woman aged 45-59 years with alopecia areata. Some clones in this sample may be carry-over from other donors' samples. CDR3 coding DNA: TGCGCCAGCAGCCCGTTTGAAGGCTACGAGCAGTACTTC. Its protein is CASSPFEGYEQYF.